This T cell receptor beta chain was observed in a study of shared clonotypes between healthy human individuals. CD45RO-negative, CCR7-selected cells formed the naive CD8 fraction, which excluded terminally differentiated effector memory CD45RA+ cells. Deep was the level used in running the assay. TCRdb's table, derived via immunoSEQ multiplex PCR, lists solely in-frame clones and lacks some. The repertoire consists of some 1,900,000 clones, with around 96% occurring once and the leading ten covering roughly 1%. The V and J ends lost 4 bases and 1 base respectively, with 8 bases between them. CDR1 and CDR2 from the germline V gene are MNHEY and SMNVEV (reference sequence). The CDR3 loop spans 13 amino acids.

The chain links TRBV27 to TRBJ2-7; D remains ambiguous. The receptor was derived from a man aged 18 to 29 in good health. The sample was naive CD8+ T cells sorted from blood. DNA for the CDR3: TGTGCCAGCAGTTGGGCCCAGTCCTACGAGCAGTACTTC. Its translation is CASSWAQSYEQYF.